This T cell receptor beta chain appears in the sequencing data of a study of long-term antiretroviral therapy in people with HIV. Whole-study findings and limits: No data on ART adherence, viral resistance or therapy changes.

Assay version v3.0 of immunoSEQ was used, and it was run at survey level. The method was immunoSEQ multiplex PCR; TCRdb's version includes in-frame clones alone and lacks a portion of them. The sample lists 21,000 or so clones; more than 70% were seen once. This CDR3 has 13 residues. Germline CDR1 WSHSY, CDR2 SAAADI. Trimming took off 10 bases at V and 1 base at J, with 11 bases between the two ends. A remark on this clone: Its antigen is not known.

V usage is TRBV10-2 and J usage is TRBJ2-1; a possible D gene is TRBD2 (5 bases). Specimen: unsorted PBMCs, collected 2.3 years after starting antiretroviral therapy. This receptor was identified in a man aged 60 to 69 with HIV. The DNA of the CDR3 is TGCGCCATTAGCGACACGTCCTACAATGAGCAGTTCTTC. This encodes CAISDTSYNEQFF.